The source of this T cell receptor beta chain is a study of blood T cell repertoires in COVID-19. The wider study: Some COVID-19 samples were acute and others convalescent; all came from the United States, Italy and Spain. Sources were T cells, B-cell-depleted T cells, or PBMCs; the material itself was cDNA or gDNA.

Per the original methods: Estimation of nucleated cell counts relied on the amplification of reference gene primers. Generated by immunoSEQ multiplex PCR, the TCRdb table keeps only in-frame clones and is missing some. That table supplies the V and J calls and clone size; D and trimming were determined from the DNA. Seen here are approximately 250,000 clones, around nine tenths observed once, and the top ten hold approximately 8.2%. Unmatched junction bases numbered 5, after V lost 4 bases and J lost 6 bases. CDR1 and CDR2 (germline): MGHRA, YSYEKL. The CDR3 runs to 15 residues. Sequencing used peripheral blood. This receptor was taken from a middle-aged man with active or convalescent COVID-19. The J gene is TRBJ2-1, the V gene TRBV4-1, with 11 bases matching TRBD2. Written as DNA, the CDR3 is TGCGCCAGCAGCCTAACTAGCGGGAGAGGCAATGAGCAGTTCTTC. It yields the protein CASSLTSGRGNEQFF.